The 22 T cell receptor beta chains in this list originate from one sample, sequenced in a study of blood T cell repertoires in COVID-19. TCRdb's copy holds only in-frame clones and misses some; the assay was immunoSEQ multiplex PCR. The profile shows about 140,000 clones, about 70% of them singletons. Material: peripheral blood. These receptor sequences come from an elderly man with acute or convalescent COVID-19.

This chain uses TRBV6-5 with TRBJ2-7; D may be TRBD1 (5 bases). The CDR3 covers 12 residues. Germline CDR1 reads MNHEY; CDR2 reads SVGAGI. V lost 1 base and J 5 bases, leaving 6 bases between the germline ends. CDR3 protein: CASSYWGHEQYF. The CDR3 nucleotides read TGTGCCAGCAGTTACTGGGGCCACGAGCAGTACTTC.

The chain employs TRBV5-1 and TRBJ2-5; TRBD2 aligns across 10 bases. Per the germline V gene, CDR1 is SGHRS and CDR2 is YFSETQ. V lost 4 bases and J lost 4; bases outside the gene matches: 4. The CDR3 is 14 amino acids. The CDR3 DNA sequence: TGCGCCAGCAGCAGGACTAGCGGACCAGAGACCCAGTACTTC. Its protein product is CASSRTSGPETQYF.

This sequence joins TRBV18 and TRBJ1-3; D might be TRBD1 (6 bases). Germline values: CDR1 KGHSH, CDR2 LQKENI. V lost 6 bases to trimming and J lost 8 bases, with 14 bases between them. There are 13 residues in the CDR3. CDR3 region: CASSPGQQYTIYF. CDR3 sequence (DNA): TGTGCCAGCTCGCCAGGACAGCAATACACCATATATTTT.

This clone was recorded many times. This chain connects TRBV28 to TRBJ1-1; TRBD1 might be the D (6 bases). The CDR3 is 15 residues long. V shed 4 bases and J shed 0 bases, with 12 bases lying between them. CDR1 MDHEN and CDR2 SYDVKM come from the germline V gene. This CDR3 reads CASSSAGAVNTEAFF. In DNA form, the CDR3 reads TGTGCCAGCAGTTCGGCAGGGGCCGTGAACACTGAAGCTTTCTTT.

The table lists this clone with many counts. This rearrangement joins TRBV5-5 to TRBJ2-4; D not certain. Per germline, CDR1 SGHKS and CDR2 YYEKEE (reference sequence). The V end was cut by 2 bases, the J end by 0 bases, with 9 bases between. The CDR3 sequence is 15 residues long. Written as DNA, the CDR3 is TGTGCCAGCAGCTTCCCCCCACTAGCCAAAAACATTCAGTACTTC. Amino acid sequence: CASSFPPLAKNIQYF. Filled out from reference TRBV5-5 and TRBJ2-4, the complete variable domain reads DAGVTQSPTHLIKTRGQQVTLRCSPISGHKSVSWYQQVLGQGPQFIFQYYEKEERGRGNFPDRFSARQFPNYSSELNVNALLLGDSALYLCASSFPPLAKNIQYFGAGTRLSVL.

The chain has TRBV6-5 and TRBJ2-3; the match to TRBD1 covers 8 bases. Unmatched junction bases numbered 6, after V lost 8 bases and J lost 2 bases. Per germline, CDR1 MNHEY and CDR2 SVGAGI. The CDR3 has 14 residues. DNA for the CDR3: TGTGCCAGCTCCCGGGACAGGAACACAGATACGCAGTATTTT. This sequence encodes CASSRDRNTDTQYF.

This rearrangement joins TRBV28 to TRBJ2-2; TRBD1 agrees at 9 bases. The CDR3 covers 15 residues. V dropped 7 bases and J dropped 6; count of bases not matched to a gene: 9. CDR1 is MDHEN, CDR2 SYDVKM, per germline. The CDR3 nucleotides read TGTGCCAGCACCCGGCGGACAGGGGCGGCCGGGGAGCTGTTTTTT. As protein: CASTRRTGAAGELFF.

This chain connects TRBV3-1 (or the pseudogene TRBV3-2) to TRBJ1-4; TRBD1 might be the D (5 bases). Germline V lookup: CDR1 LGHDT, CDR2 YNNKEL (reference sequence). The CDR3 has 14 residues. The V end lost 2 bases, the J end lost 4 bases, and 8 bases lay between the germline ends. The CDR3 DNA sequence: TGTGCCAGCAGCCAACAGGGATTTAATGAAAAACTGTTTTTT. Its protein is CASSQQGFNEKLFF.

The genes are TRBV7-2 and TRBJ2-5; 14 bases match TRBD2. The CDR3 extends over 17 amino acids. Germline values: CDR1 SGHTA, CDR2 FQGNSA. The V segment lost 4 bases and the J segment 7 bases; nucleotides outside the gene matches: 11. The CDR3 DNA follows: TGTGCCAGCAGCTCGGGACTAGCGGGGGCTGCAAGTGGGACCCAGTACTTC. Translating it yields CASSSGLAGAASGTQYF.

The V call is TRBV5-1, the J call TRBJ2-3; tentatively, D is TRBD2 (7 bases). Germline V gene sequence: CDR1 SGHRS, CDR2 YFSETQ. V was shortened by 7 bases and J by 2 bases, with 26 bases between the two germline ends. The CDR3 runs to 18 residues. This chain's CDR3 is CASSTSGGGQGYTDTQYF. DNA of the CDR3: TGCGCCAGCTCTACTTCGGGGGGCGGCCAGGGATACACAGATACGCAGTATTTT.

Worth noting for this clone: Different DNA sequences within this sample yield the same CDR3. V and J are TRBV7-9 and TRBJ1-3, with D unresolved. V dropped 1 base and J dropped 0 bases, with 7 bases sitting between them. CDR1 and CDR2 from the germline V gene are SEHNR and FQNEAQ (reference sequence). The CDR3 length is 15 residues. CDR3 amino acids: CASSLDRSSGNTIYF. CDR3 bases: TGTGCCAGCAGCTTAGACCGGAGCTCTGGAAACACCATATATTTT.

The chain carries TRBV28 and TRBJ1-5, with a possible D match to TRBD1 (6 bases). This CDR3 spans 15 amino acids. CDR1 is MDHEN and CDR2 is SYDVKM in the germline V gene. Trimming removed 3 bases from V and 3 bases from J, with 12 bases in between. The CDR3 bases are TGTGCCAGCAGTTTTTCGACAGGTTACAATCAGCCCCAGCATTTT. Translating it yields CASSFSTGYNQPQHF.

The gene calls are TRBV28 and TRBJ2-5; D possibly corresponds to TRBD1 (7 bases). Trimming took off 7 bases at V and 5 bases at J, with 14 bases between the two ends. This CDR3 contains 13 residues. Germline V gene data show CDR1 as MDHEN and CDR2 as SYDVKM. CDR3 sequence reads: CASIQGGRETQYF. In nucleotides, the CDR3 is TGTGCCAGCATCCAGGGGGGTAGGGAGACCCAGTACTTC.

This chain links TRBV7-5 with TRBJ1-4. TRBV7-5 is a listed pseudogene. This CDR3 comprises 18 residues. CDR3: CARSPERGTPASLEKLFF. CDR3 nucleotide sequence: TGTGCCAGAAGCCCGGAGCGGGGGACACCCGCTTCCTTGGAAAAACTGTTTTTT.

J is TRBJ1-2 and V is TRBV5-1; D is undetermined. The CDR3 runs 14 residues. Germline V lookup: CDR1 SGHRS, CDR2 YFSETQ. Trimming shortened V by 6 bases and J by 4 bases, and 16 bases separated the two germline ends. DNA for the CDR3: TGCGCCAGCATGCTCGACCCGGAGGTCTATGGCTACACCTTC. The encoded protein is CASMLDPEVYGYTF.

The chain recombines TRBV5-5 with TRBJ2-1, with D possibly TRBD2 on 5 matching bases. Germline V lookup: CDR1 SGHKS, CDR2 YYEKEE (reference sequence). This CDR3 has 15 amino acids. V shed 2 bases and J shed 10 bases, with 19 bases lying between them. CDR3 protein: CASSLADRSTREQFF. CDR3 bases: TGTGCCAGCAGCTTAGCGGACCGCTCTACAAGAGAGCAGTTCTTC. Full variable domain (rest looked up from reference TRBV5-5 and TRBJ2-1): DAGVTQSPTHLIKTRGQQVTLRCSPISGHKSVSWYQQVLGQGPQFIFQYYEKEERGRGNFPDRFSARQFPNYSSELNVNALLLGDSALYLCASSLADRSTREQFFGPGTRLTVL.

About this clone: The junction departs from germline at one end; a sequencing error may be responsible. The chain links TRBV7-9 to TRBJ2-6; TRBD1 is a possible D gene (5 bases). The CDR3 spans 18 residues. Germline CDR1 reads SEHNR; CDR2 reads FQNEAQ (reference sequence). The CDR3 here is CANSFPPGHLPGANVLTF. CDR3 bases: TGTGCCAACAGCTTTCCCCCAGGGCATCTCCCTGGGGCCAACGTCCTGACTTTC.

The rearrangement uses TRBV5-6 and TRBJ2-7, with 11 bases aligning to TRBD2. Germline V gives CDR1 SGHDT, CDR2 YYEEEE. The V gene end was trimmed by 0 bases and the J gene end by 1 base; junction bases not matched to a gene: 9. CDR3 size: 18 residues. CDR3 amino acids: CASSLARTSGRSSYEQYF. The CDR3 nucleotides are TGTGCCAGCAGCTTGGCCCGGACTAGCGGGCGAAGTTCCTACGAGCAGTACTTC.

This clone was counted a few times. CDR3 DNA sequence: TGTGCCAGCAGCCCAGAAGGGGGTGGCTACACCTTC. It is translated as CASSPEGGGYTF. J is TRBJ1-2 and V is TRBV7-2; a possible D gene is TRBD1 (6 bases). The CDR3 covers 12 residues. Trimming took off 5 bases at V and 7 bases at J, with 11 bases between the two ends. Germline V lookup: CDR1 SGHTA, CDR2 FQGNSA. The full variable domain, rest sourced from reference TRBV7-2 and TRBJ1-2, is GAGVSQSPSNKVTEKGKDVELRCDPISGHTALYWYRQSLGQGLEFLIYFQGNSAPDKSGLPSDRFSAERTGGSVSTLTIQRTQQEDSAVYLCASSPEGGGYTFGSGTRLTVV.

The CDR3 spells CASSAYPAGIEETQYF. The CDR3 DNA reads as TGTGCCAGTAGTGCGTATCCGGCGGGGATAGAAGAGACCCAGTACTTC. J is TRBJ2-5 and V is TRBV19; D is perhaps TRBD2 (6 bases). Germline CDR1 reads LNHDA; CDR2 reads SQIVND (reference sequence). CDR3 size: 16 residues. The ends were cut back, 5 bases at V and 3 bases at J, with 19 bases in the middle.

The chain is built from TRBV18 and TRBJ1-1; D ambiguous. With 6 bases removed from V and 2 bases from J, the gap between germline ends came to 13 bases. CDR1 is KGHSH and CDR2 is LQKENI in the germline V gene. The CDR3 extends over 14 amino acids. CDR3 residues: CASSSGSPNTEAFF. In DNA, the CDR3 is TGTGCCAGCTCTTCGGGGTCCCCTAACACTGAAGCTTTCTTT.

This rearrangement joins TRBV30 to TRBJ1-6; no clear D. Germline V gene data show CDR1 as GTSNPN and CDR2 as SVGIG (reference sequence). CDR3 length: 14 amino acids. The V and J ends lost 6 bases and 7 bases respectively, with 16 bases between them. The CDR3 nucleotides read TGTGCCTGCATACGGGGAATTCAGAATTCACCCCTCCACTTT. Amino acids: CACIRGIQNSPLHF.